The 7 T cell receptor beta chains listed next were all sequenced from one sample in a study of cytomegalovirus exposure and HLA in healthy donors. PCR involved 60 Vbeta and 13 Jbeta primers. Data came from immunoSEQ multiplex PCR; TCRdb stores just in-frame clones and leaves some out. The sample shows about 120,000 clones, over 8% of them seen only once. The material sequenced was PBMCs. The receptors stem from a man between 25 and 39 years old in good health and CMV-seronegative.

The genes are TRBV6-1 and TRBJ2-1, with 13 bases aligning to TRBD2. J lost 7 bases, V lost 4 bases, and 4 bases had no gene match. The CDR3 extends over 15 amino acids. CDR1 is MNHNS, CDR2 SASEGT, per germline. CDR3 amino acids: CASSGGTSGKNEQFF. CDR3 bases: TGTGCCAGCAGTGGGGGGACTAGCGGGAAGAATGAGCAGTTCTTC.

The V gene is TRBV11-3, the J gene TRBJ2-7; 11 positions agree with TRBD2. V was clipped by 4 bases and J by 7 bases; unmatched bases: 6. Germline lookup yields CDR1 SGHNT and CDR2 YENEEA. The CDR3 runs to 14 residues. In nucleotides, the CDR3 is TGTGCCAGCAGCTCAATACTAGCGGGAGTTGAGCAGTACTTC. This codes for CASSSILAGVEQYF.

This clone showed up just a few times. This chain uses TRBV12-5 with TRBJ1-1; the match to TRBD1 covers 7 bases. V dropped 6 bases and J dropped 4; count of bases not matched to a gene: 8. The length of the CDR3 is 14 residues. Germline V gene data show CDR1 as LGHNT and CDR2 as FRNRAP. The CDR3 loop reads CASGSRQGPTEAFF. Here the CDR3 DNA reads TGTGCTAGTGGGTCGAGACAGGGACCCACTGAAGCTTTCTTT.

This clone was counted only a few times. The CDR3 nucleotides are TGTGCCAGTAGCCCTGGGGACAGGTTGTCCTCTGGGGCCAACGTCCTGACTTTC. Amino acids: CASSPGDRLSSGANVLTF. The rearrangement joins TRBV19 to TRBJ2-6, with 8 bases aligning to TRBD1. Germline V gene data show CDR1 as LNHDA and CDR2 as SQIVND (reference sequence). The junction had 10 bases not matched to a gene; V was cut back by 6 bases and J by 0 bases. The CDR3 is made up of 18 amino acids.

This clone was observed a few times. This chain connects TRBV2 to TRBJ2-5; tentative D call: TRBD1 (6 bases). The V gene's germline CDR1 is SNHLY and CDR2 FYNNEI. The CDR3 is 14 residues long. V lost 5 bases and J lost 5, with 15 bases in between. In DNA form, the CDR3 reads TGTGCCAGCAGTTACAGGGTTTTGGGGGAGACCCAGTACTTC. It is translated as CASSYRVLGETQYF. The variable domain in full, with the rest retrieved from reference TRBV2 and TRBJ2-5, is EPEVTQTPSHQVTQMGQEVILRCVPISNHLYFYWYRQILGQKVEFLVSFYNNEISEKSEIFDDQFSVERPDGSNFTLKIRSTKLEDSAMYFCASSYRVLGETQYFGPGTRLLVL.

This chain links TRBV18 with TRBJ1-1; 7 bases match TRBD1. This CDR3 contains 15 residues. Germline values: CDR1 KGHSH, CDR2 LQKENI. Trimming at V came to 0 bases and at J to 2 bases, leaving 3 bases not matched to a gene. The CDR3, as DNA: TGTGCCAGCTCACCACCTCCAGGGGGTAACACTGAAGCTTTCTTT. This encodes CASSPPPGGNTEAFF.

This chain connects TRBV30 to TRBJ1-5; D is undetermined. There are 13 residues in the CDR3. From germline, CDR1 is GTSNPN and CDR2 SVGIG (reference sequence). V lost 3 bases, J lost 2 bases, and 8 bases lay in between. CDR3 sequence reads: CAWSEAGNQPQHF. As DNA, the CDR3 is TGTGCCTGGAGCGAGGCAGGCAATCAGCCCCAGCATTTT. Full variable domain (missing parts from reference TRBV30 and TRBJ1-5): SQTIHQWPATLVQPVGSPLSLECTVEGTSNPNLYWYRQAAGRGLQLLFYSVGIGQISSEVPQNLSASRPQDRQFILSSKKLLLSDSGFYLCAWSEAGNQPQHFGDGTRLSIL.